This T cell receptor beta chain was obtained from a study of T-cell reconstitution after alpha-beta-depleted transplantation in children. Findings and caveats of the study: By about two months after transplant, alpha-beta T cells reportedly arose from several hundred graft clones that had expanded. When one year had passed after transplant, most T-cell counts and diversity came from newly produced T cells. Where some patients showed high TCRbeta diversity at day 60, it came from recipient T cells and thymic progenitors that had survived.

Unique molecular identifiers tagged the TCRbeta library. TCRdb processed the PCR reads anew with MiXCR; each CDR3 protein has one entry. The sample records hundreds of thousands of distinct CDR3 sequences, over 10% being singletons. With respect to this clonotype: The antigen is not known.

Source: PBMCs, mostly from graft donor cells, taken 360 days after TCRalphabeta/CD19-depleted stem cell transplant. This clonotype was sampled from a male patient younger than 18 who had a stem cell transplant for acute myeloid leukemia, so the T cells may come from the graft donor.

The CDR3 nucleotides are TGTGCCAGTATGGAGTGGGTCGGCTCTGGGGCCAACGTCCTGACTTTC. This sequence encodes CASMEWVGSGANVLTF. V is TRBV19 and J is TRBJ2-6; D is unclear. The length of the CDR3 is 16 residues. CDR1 LNHDA and CDR2 SQIVND come from the germline V gene (reference sequence). V was trimmed by 7 bases and J by 0 bases, leaving 13 bases between them.